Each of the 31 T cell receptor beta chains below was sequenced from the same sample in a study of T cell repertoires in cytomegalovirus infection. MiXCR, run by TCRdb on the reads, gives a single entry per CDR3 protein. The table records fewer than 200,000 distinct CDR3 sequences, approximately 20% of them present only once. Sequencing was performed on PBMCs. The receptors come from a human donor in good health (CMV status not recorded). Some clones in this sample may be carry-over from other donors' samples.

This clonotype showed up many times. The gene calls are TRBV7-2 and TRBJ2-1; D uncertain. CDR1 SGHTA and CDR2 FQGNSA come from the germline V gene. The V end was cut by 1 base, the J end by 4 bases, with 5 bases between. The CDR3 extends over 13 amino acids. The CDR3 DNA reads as TGTGCCAGCAGCTTAGGCAGTTACAATGAGCAGTTCTTC. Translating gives CASSLGSYNEQFF. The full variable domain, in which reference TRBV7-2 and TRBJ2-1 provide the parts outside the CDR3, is GAGVSQSPSNKVTEKGKDVELRCDPISGHTALYWYRQSLGQGLEFLIYFQGNSAPDKSGLPSDRFSAERTGGSVSTLTIQRTQQEDSAVYLCASSLGSYNEQFFGPGTRLTVL.

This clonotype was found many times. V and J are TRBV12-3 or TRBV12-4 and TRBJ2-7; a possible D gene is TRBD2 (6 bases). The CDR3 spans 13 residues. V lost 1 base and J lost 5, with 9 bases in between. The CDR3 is CASSLGGVNEQYF. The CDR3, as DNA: TGTGCCAGCAGTTTAGGCGGGGTGAACGAGCAGTACTTC.

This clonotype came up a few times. Here the CDR3 reads CASSRSDNYGYTF. DNA of the CDR3: TGCGCCAGCAGCCGCTCGGATAACTATGGCTACACCTTC. The chain employs TRBV5-1 and TRBJ1-2; no clear D gene. Germline V gene sequence: CDR1 SGHRS, CDR2 YFSETQ. The CDR3 spans 13 residues. The ends were cut back, 4 bases at V and 1 base at J, with 8 bases in the middle.

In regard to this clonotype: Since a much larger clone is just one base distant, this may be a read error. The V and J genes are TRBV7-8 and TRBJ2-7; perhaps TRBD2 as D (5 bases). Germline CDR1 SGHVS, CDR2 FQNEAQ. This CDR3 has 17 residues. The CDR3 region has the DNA TGTGCCAGCAGCTCTAGCCACCGTCCGTACCTCCCCTACGCGCAGTACTTC. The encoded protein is CASSSSHRPYLPYAQYF.

CDR3 nucleotides: TGCAGTGCTGAGGATGCTAGCGGGAGACGCGACGAGCAGTACTTC. This encodes CSAEDASGRRDEQYF. The chain couples TRBV20-1 to TRBJ2-7, with 10 bases matching TRBD2. Germline V gene data show CDR1 as DFQATT and CDR2 as SNEGSKA (reference sequence). The CDR3 sequence is 15 residues long. V lost 5 bases and J lost 5; bases outside the gene matches: 12.

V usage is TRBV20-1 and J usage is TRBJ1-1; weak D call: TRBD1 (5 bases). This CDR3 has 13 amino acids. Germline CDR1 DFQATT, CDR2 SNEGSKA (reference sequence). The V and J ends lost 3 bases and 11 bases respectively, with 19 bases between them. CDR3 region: CSASRESQSGAFF. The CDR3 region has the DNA TGCAGTGCTAGTCGAGAATCACAGTCAGGGGCTTTCTTT.

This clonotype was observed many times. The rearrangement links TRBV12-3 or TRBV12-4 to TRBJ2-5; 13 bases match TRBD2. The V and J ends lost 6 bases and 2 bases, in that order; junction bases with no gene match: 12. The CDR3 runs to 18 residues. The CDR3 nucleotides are TGTGCCAGCAGCCGTGCCGGGACTAGCGGGATGGGGCAAGAGACCCAGTACTTC. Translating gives CASSRAGTSGMGQETQYF.

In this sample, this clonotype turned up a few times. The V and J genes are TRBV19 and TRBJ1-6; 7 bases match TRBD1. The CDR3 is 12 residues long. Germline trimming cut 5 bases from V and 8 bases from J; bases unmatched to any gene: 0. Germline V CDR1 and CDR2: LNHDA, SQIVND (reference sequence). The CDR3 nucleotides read TGTGCCAGTAGTGGACAGGATTCACCCCTCCACTTT. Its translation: CASSGQDSPLHF. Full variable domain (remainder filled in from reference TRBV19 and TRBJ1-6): DGGITQSPKYLFRKEGQNVTLSCEQNLNHDAMYWYRQDPGQGLRLIYYSQIVNDFQKGDIAEGYSVSREKKESFPLTVTSAQKNPTAFYLCASSGQDSPLHFGNGTRLTVT.

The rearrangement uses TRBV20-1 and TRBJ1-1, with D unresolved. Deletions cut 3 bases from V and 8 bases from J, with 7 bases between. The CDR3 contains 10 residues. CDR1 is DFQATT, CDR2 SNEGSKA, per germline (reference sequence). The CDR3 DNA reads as TGCAGTGCTAGTAGGGAGGAAGCTTTCTTT. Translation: CSASREEAFF.

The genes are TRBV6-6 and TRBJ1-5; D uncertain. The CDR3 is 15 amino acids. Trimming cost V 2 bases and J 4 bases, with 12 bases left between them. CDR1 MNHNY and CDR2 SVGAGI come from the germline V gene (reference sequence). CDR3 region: CASSYDWAGNQPQHF. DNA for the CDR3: TGTGCCAGCAGTTACGATTGGGCTGGAAATCAGCCCCAGCATTTT.

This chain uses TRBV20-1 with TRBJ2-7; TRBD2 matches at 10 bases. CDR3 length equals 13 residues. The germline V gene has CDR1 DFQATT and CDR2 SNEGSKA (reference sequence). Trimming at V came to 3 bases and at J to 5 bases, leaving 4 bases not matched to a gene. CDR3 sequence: CSASTAGGHEQYF. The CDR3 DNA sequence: TGCAGTGCTAGTACAGCGGGAGGGCACGAGCAGTACTTC.

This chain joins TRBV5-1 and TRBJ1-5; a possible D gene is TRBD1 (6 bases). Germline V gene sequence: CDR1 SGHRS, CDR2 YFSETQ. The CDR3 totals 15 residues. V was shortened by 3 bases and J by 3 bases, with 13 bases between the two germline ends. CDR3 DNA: TGCGCCAGCAGCTGGACGACAGGTAACAATCAGCCCCAGCATTTT. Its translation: CASSWTTGNNQPQHF.

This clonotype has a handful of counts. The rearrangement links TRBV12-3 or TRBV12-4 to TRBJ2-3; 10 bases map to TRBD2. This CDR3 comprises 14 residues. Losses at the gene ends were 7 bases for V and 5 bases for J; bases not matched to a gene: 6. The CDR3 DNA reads TGTGCCAGCATGAAGCGGGGGGGCAGAGATACGCAGTATTTT. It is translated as CASMKRGGRDTQYF.

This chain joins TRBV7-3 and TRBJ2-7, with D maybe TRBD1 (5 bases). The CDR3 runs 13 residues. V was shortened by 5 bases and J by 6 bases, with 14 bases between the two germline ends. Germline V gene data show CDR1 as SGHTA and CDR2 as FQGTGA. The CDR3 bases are TGTGCCAGCAGCCTAGTAGGGGTCGGCGAGCAGTACTTC. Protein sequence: CASSLVGVGEQYF.

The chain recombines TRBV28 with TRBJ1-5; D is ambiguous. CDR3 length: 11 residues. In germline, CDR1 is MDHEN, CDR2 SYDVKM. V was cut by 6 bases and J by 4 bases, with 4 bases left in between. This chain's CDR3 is CASSGNQPQHF. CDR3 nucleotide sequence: TGTGCCAGCAGCGGTAATCAGCCCCAGCATTTT.

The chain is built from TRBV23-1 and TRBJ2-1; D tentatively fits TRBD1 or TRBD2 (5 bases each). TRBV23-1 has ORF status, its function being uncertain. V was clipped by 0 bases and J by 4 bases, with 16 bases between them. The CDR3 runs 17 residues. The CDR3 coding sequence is TGCGCCAGCAGTCAATCGCCCGGGGACCCCTTTTACAATGAGCAGTTCTTC. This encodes CASSQSPGDPFYNEQFF.

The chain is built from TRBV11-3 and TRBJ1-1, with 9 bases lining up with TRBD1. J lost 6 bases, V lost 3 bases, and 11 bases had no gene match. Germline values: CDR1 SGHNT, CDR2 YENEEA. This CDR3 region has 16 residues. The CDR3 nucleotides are TGTGCCAGCAGCTTGGGACAGGGCGGCCTTTCCCCTGAAGCTTTCTTT. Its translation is CASSLGQGGLSPEAFF.

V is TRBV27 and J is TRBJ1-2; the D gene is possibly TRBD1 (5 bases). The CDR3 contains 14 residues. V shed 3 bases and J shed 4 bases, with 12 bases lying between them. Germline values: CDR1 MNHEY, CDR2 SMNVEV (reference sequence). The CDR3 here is CASSLAGLGYGYTF. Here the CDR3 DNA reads TGTGCCAGCAGTTTGGCAGGGTTGGGCTATGGCTACACCTTC.

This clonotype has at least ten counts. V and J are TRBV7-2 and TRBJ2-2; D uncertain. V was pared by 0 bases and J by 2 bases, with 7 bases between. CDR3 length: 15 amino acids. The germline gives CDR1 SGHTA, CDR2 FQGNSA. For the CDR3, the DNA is TGTGCCAGCAGCTTAGCCCCACGTAACACCGGGGAGCTGTTTTTT. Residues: CASSLAPRNTGELFF.

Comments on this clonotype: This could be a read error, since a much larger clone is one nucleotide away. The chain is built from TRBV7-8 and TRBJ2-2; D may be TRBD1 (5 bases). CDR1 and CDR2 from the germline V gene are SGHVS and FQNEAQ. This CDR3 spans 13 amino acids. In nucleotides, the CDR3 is TGTGCCAGCAGACTAAGGGGCACCGCGGAGCTGTTTTTT. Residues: CASRLRGTAELFF.

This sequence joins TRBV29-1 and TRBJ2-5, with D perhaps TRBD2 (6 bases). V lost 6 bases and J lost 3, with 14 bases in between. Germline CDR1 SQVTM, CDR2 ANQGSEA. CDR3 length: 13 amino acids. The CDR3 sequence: CSVDRGEEETQYF. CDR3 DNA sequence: TGCAGCGTCGATCGAGGGGAGGAAGAGACCCAGTACTTC.

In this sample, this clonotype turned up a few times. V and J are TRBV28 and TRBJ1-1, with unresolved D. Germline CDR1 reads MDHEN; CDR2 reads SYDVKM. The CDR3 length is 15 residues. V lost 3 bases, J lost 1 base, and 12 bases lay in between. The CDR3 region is CASSFIPGQNTEAFF. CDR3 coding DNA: TGTGCCAGCAGTTTTATCCCCGGTCAGAACACTGAAGCTTTCTTT.

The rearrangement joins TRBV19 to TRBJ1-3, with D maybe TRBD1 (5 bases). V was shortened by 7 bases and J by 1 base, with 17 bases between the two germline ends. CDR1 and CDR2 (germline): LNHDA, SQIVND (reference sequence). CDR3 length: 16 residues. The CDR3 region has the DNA TGTGCCAGTACTAAGTGGGGACCAAAATCTGGAAACACCATATATTTT. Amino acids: CASTKWGPKSGNTIYF.

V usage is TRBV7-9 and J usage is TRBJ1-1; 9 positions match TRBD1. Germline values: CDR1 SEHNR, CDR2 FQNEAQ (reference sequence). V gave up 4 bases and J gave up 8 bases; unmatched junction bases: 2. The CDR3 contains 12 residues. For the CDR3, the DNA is TGTGCCAGCAGCTACGGACAGGGGGAAGCTTTCTTT. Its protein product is CASSYGQGEAFF.

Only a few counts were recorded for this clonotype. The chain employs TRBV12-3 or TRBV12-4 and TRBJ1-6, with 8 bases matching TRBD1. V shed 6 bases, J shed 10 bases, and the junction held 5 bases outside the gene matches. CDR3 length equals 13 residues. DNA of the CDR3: TGTGCCAGCAGCGGACAGGGAAACTCACCCCTCCACTTT. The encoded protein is CASSGQGNSPLHF.

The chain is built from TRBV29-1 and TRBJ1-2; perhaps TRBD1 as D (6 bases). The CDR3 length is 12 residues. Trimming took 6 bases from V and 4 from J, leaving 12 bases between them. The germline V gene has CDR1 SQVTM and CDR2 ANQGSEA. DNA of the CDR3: TGCAGCGTCGTAGGGGGGCCCTATGGCTACACCTTC. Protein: CSVVGGPYGYTF.

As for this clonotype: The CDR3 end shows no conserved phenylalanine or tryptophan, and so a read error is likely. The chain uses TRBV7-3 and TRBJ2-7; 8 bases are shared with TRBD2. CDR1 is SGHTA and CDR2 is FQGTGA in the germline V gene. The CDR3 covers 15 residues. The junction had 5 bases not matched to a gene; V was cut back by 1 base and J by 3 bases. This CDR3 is CASSLRGSGIYEQYL. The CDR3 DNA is TGTGCCAGCAGCTTAAGGGGTAGCGGGATCTACGAGCAGTACCTC.

CDR3 in DNA: TGTGCCAGCAGCTTTAACTCAGTCGAGCGGGGGGGCCGAGAGACCCAGTACTTC. Translated: CASSFNSVERGGRETQYF. The chain carries TRBV7-9 and TRBJ2-5; 10 bases map to TRBD2. This CDR3 spans 18 amino acids. Germline CDR1 SEHNR, CDR2 FQNEAQ (reference sequence). V lost 3 bases to trimming and J lost 4 bases; unmatched junction nucleotides: 14.

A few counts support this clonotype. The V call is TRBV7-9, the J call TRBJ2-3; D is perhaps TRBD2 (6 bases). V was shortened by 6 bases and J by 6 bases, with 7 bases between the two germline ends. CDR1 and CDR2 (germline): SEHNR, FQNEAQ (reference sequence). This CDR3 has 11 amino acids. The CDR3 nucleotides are TGTGCCAGCAGGGAGGGGGATACGCAGTATTTT. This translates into CASREGDTQYF.

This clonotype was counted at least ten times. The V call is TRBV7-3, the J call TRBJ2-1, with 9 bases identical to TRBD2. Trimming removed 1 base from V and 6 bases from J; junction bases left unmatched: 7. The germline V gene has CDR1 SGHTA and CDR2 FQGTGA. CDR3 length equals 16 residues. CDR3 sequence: CASSLKVAGGPNEQFF. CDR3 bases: TGTGCCAGCAGCTTAAAGGTGGCGGGAGGGCCCAATGAGCAGTTCTTC.

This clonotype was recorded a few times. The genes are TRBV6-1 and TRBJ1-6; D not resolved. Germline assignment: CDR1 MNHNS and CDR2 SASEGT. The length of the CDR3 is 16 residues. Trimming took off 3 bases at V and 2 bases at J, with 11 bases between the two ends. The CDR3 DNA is TGTGCCAGCAGTGATGAGGGTCGGACCTATAATTCACCCCTCCACTTT. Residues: CASSDEGRTYNSPLHF.